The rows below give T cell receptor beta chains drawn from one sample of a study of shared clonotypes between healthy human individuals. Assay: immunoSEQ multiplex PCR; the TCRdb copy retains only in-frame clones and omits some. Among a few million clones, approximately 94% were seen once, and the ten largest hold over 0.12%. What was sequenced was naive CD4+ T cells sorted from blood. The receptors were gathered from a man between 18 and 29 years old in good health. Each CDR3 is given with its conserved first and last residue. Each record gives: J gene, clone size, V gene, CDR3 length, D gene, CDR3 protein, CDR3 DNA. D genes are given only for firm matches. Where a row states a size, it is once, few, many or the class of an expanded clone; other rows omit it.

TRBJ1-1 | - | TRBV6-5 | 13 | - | CASSYSTPSEAFF | TGTGCCAGCAGTTACTCGACTCCTTCTGAAGCTTTCTTT
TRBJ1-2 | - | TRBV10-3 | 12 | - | CAISDRAGSYTF | TGTGCCATCAGTGACAGGGCGGGGAGCTACACCTTC
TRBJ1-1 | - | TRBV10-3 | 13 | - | CAISTVMNTEAFF | TGTGCCATCAGTACCGTGATGAACACTGAAGCTTTCTTT
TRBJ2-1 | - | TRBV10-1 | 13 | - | CASSQKQVYEQFF | TGCGCCAGCAGTCAAAAACAGGTCTATGAGCAGTTCTTC
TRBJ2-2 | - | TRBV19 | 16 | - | CASSIRTRRNTGELFF | TGTGCCAGTAGTATTAGGACACGCAGGAACACCGGGGAGCTGTTTTTT
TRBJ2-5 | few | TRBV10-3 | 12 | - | CAISESYPAQYF | TGTGCCATCAGTGAGTCCTACCCCGCCCAGTACTTC
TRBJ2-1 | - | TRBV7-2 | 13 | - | CASSRPIYNEQFF | TGTGCCAGCAGCCGCCCGATTTACAATGAGCAGTTCTTC
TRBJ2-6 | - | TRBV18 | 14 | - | CASPVDSGANVLTF | TGTGCCAGCCCCGTCGACTCTGGGGCCAACGTCCTGACTTTC
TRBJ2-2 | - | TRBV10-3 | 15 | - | CAISESGQDTGELFF | TGTGCCATCAGTGAGTCCGGCCAGGACACCGGGGAGCTGTTTTTT
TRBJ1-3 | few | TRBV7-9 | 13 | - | CASSPSSGNTIYF | TGTGCCAGCAGCCCGAGCTCTGGAAACACCATATATTTT
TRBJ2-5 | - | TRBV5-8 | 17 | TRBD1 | CASSSGLTGVRQETQYF | TGTGCCAGCAGCTCCGGACTGACAGGGGTTCGGCAAGAGACCCAGTACTTC
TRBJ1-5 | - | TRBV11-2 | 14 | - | CASSGQGGNQPQHF | TGTGCCAGCAGCGGGCAGGGCGGCAATCAGCCCCAGCATTTT
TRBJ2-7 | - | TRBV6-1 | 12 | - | CASRGRIYEQYF | TGTGCCAGCAGAGGCAGGATCTACGAGCAGTACTTC
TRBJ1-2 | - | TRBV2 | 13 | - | CASSEEGIYGYTF | TGTGCCAGCAGTGAAGAGGGGATATATGGCTACACCTTC
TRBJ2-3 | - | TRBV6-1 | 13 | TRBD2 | CATEREGTDTQYF | TGTGCCACAGAGCGGGAAGGCACAGATACGCAGTATTTT
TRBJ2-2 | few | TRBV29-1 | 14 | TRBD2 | CSVRGLLNTGELFF | TGCAGCGTTCGGGGACTACTGAACACCGGGGAGCTGTTTTTT
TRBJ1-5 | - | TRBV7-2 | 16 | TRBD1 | CASSPRLTGGNQPQHF | TGTGCCAGCAGCCCCAGACTGACAGGGGGCAATCAGCCCCAGCATTTT
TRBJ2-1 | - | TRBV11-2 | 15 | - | CASSLEIGGWNEQFF | TGTGCCAGCAGCTTAGAGATTGGGGGTTGGAATGAGCAGTTCTTC
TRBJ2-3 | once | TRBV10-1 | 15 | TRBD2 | CASSDRGGASDTQYF | TGCGCCAGCAGTGATCGCGGGGGGGCATCCGATACGCAGTATTTT
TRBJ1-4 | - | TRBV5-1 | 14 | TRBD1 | CASRDRGNGEKLFF | TGCGCCAGCAGGGACAGGGGGAATGGTGAAAAACTGTTTTTT
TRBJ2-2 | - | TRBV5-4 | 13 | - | CASRPRNTGELFF | TGTGCCAGCAGACCTCGTAACACCGGGGAGCTGTTTTTT
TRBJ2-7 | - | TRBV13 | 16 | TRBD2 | CASSSVFAGGIYEQYF | TGTGCCAGCAGCTCTGTTTTTGCGGGAGGGATCTACGAGCAGTACTTC
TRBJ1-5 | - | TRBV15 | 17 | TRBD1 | CATSRDPGTGVNQPQHF | TGTGCCACCAGCAGAGATCCCGGGACAGGGGTTAATCAGCCCCAGCATTTT
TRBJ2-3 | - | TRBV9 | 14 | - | CASSVVSQSDTQYF | TGTGCCAGCAGCGTAGTTTCTCAGTCAGATACGCAGTATTTT
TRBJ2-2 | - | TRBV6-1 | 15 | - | CASSEEPGVTGELFF | TGTGCCAGCAGTGAAGAGCCAGGGGTGACCGGGGAGCTGTTTTTT
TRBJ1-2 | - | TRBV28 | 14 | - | CASRPGAKNYGYTF | TGTGCCAGCAGACCCGGGGCGAAGAACTATGGCTACACCTTC
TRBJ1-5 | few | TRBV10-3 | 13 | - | CAISESSNQPQHF | TGTGCCATCAGTGAGTCCAGCAATCAGCCCCAGCATTTT
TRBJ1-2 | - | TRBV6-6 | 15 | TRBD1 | CASSDRTGGDYGYTF | TGTGCCAGCAGCGATCGGACAGGGGGCGATTATGGCTACACCTTC
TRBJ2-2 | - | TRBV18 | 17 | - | CASSPPRRIANTGELFF | TGTGCCAGCTCACCACCAAGGAGAATTGCGAACACCGGGGAGCTGTTTTTT
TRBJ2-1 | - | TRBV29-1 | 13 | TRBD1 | CSVGQGNRDEQFF | TGCAGCGTGGGACAGGGGAATAGGGATGAGCAGTTCTTC
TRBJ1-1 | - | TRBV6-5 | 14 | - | CASFPTATNTEAFF | TGTGCCAGCTTCCCAACTGCCACGAACACTGAAGCTTTCTTT
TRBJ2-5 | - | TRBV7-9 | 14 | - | CASSLSTVGPTQYF | TGTGCCAGCAGCTTATCGACAGTCGGCCCGACCCAGTACTTC
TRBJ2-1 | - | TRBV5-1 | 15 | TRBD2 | CASSWFPGGQNEQFF | TGCGCCAGCAGCTGGTTCCCGGGGGGGCAAAATGAGCAGTTCTTC
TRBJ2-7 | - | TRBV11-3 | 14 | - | CASSLSQFPYEQYF | TGTGCCAGCAGCTTATCACAGTTTCCCTACGAGCAGTACTTC
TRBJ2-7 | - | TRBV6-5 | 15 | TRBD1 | CASGGPGQPKYEQYF | TGTGCCAGCGGGGGACCGGGACAGCCCAAATACGAGCAGTACTTC
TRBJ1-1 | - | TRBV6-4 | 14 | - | CASRDQGLNTEAFF | TGTGCCAGCAGGGATCAGGGCCTCAACACTGAAGCTTTCTTT
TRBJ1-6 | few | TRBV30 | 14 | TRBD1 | CAWSTGTGSSPLHF | TGTGCCTGGAGTACCGGGACAGGGTCTTCACCCCTCCACTTT
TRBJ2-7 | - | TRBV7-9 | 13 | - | CASSITGNYEQYF | TGTGCCAGCAGCATCACAGGGAACTACGAGCAGTACTTC
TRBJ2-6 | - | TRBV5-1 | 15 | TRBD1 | CASSEQGNGANVLTF | TGCGCCAGCAGCGAACAGGGGAACGGGGCCAACGTCCTGACTTTC
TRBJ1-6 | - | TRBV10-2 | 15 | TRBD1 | CASTAEGQPNSPLHF | TGCGCCAGCACCGCCGAGGGACAGCCCAATTCACCCCTCCACTTT
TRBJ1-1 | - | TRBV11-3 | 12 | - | CASSLEGAEAFF | TGTGCCAGCAGCTTAGAGGGAGCTGAAGCTTTCTTT
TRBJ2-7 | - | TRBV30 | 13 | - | CAWSVGLGSEQYF | TGTGCCTGGAGTGTAGGTCTGGGGAGCGAGCAGTACTTC
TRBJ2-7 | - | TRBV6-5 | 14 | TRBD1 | CASKRGQGGYEQYF | TGTGCCAGCAAAAGGGGACAGGGGGGGTACGAGCAGTACTTC
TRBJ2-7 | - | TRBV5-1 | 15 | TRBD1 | CASSNGGQGVYEQYF | TGCGCCAGCAGCAACGGGGGACAGGGGGTCTACGAGCAGTACTTC
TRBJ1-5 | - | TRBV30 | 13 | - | CAWSAGPNQPQHF | TGTGCCTGGAGTGCCGGACCCAATCAGCCCCAGCATTTT
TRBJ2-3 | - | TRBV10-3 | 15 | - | CAISESEEGVDTQYF | TGTGCCATCAGTGAGTCGGAGGAGGGGGTAGATACGCAGTATTTT
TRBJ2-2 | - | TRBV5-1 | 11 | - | CASSLNEELFF | TGCGCCAGCAGCTTAAATGAGGAGCTGTTTTTT
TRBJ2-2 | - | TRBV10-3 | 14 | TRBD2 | CAISEGERGRELFF | TGTGCCATCAGTGAAGGCGAGCGGGGAAGGGAGCTGTTTTTT
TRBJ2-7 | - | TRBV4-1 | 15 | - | CASSPGQGSTYEQYF | TGCGCCAGCAGCCCGGGCCAGGGTTCTACCTACGAGCAGTACTTC
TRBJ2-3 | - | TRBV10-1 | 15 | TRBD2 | CASSEERGGTDTQYF | TGCGCCAGCAGTGAAGAGCGGGGCGGCACAGATACGCAGTATTTT
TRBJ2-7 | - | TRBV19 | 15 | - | CASSIPGSPPYEQYF | TGTGCCAGTAGTATTCCGGGCAGCCCTCCCTACGAGCAGTACTTC
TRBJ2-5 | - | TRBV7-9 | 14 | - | CASSLNRERETQYF | TGTGCCAGCAGCTTAAACAGGGAGAGGGAGACCCAGTACTTC
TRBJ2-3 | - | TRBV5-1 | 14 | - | CASSLTTGGDTQYF | TGCGCCAGCAGCCTGACGACAGGCGGCGATACGCAGTATTTT
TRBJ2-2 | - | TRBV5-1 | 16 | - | CASSLVGIPNTGELFF | TGCGCCAGCAGCTTGGTTGGGATACCGAACACCGGGGAGCTGTTTTTT
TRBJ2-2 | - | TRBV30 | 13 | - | CAWSDREAGELFF | TGTGCCTGGAGTGACCGAGAGGCCGGGGAGCTGTTTTTT
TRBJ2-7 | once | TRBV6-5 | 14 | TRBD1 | CASSRQGVTYEQYF | TGTGCCAGTTCAAGACAGGGGGTGACCTACGAGCAGTACTTC
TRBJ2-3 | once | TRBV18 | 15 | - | CASSPPGAYTDTQYF | TGTGCCAGCTCACCTCCGGGGGCCTATACAGATACGCAGTATTTT